The rows below give T cell receptor beta chains drawn from one sample of a study of blood T cell repertoires in COVID-19. Method: immunoSEQ multiplex PCR; TCRdb's copy keeps in-frame clones and lacks some. In the table there are a few hundred thousand clones, roughly 90% of which are singletons. The sequenced sample consisted of PBMCs or T cells enriched from blood (not recorded which). The receptor set was obtained from a woman in her twenties or thirties who had been exposed to COVID-19. Both conserved end residues are part of each CDR3. D genes are given only for firm matches. Only part of the rows carry a size: once, few, many, or a class if the clone is expanded.

d_gene,v_gene,abundance,j_gene,CDR3aa,CDR3nt
TRBD1,TRBV27,.,TRBJ1-2,CASSPSDRGSYGYTF,TGTGCCAGCAGCCCCTCGGACAGGGGATCCTATGGCTACACCTTC
TRBD1,TRBV12-3/TRBV12-4,.,TRBJ2-2,CASRQGPTGELFF,TGTGCCAGTAGACAGGGGCCGACCGGGGAGCTGTTTTTT
.,TRBV27,.,TRBJ1-6,CAIRKGSSPLHF,TGTGCCATCAGGAAAGGGAGCTCACCCCTCCACTTT
.,TRBV7-9,.,TRBJ1-2,CASSFSGGGDGYTF,TGTGCCAGCAGCTTCTCCGGGGGAGGGGATGGCTACACCTTC
.,TRBV5-1,.,TRBJ1-1,CASSFRMNTEAFF,TGCGCCAGCAGCTTCCGTATGAACACTGAAGCTTTCTTT
.,TRBV13,once,TRBJ2-3,CASSLRGATRDTQYF,TGTGCCAGCAGCTTACGGGGTGCGACCAGAGATACGCAGTATTTT
.,TRBV10-1,.,TRBJ1-1,CASMDSLGNTEAFF,TGCGCCAGCATGGACTCACTGGGGAACACTGAAGCTTTCTTT
TRBD1,TRBV2,.,TRBJ1-1,CASSAGGGRNTEAFF,TGTGCCAGCAGTGCAGGGGGCGGTCGGAACACTGAAGCTTTCTTT
TRBD2,TRBV11-2,.,TRBJ2-7,CASTTLAGPYEQYF,TGTGCCAGCACTACTCTAGCGGGACCCTACGAGCAGTACTTC
TRBD2,TRBV7-8,.,TRBJ2-7,CASSFSAAGGYEQYF,TGTGCCAGCAGCTTTTCGGCAGCGGGGGGTTACGAGCAGTACTTC
.,TRBV18,.,TRBJ2-3,CASAEGAGPTDTQYF,TGTGCCAGTGCCGAGGGTGCGGGCCCCACAGATACGCAGTATTTT
TRBD1,TRBV19,.,TRBJ2-7,CASSPFDRGTYEQYF,TGTGCCAGTAGTCCCTTCGACAGGGGAACTTACGAGCAGTACTTC
TRBD2,TRBV19,.,TRBJ2-7,CASSSSGRWDEQYF,TGTGCCAGTAGTTCTAGCGGGAGGTGGGACGAGCAGTACTTC
.,TRBV7-3,.,TRBJ1-1,CASSLSAGSNTEAFF,TGTGCCAGCAGCTTAAGCGCGGGCTCGAACACTGAAGCTTTCTTT